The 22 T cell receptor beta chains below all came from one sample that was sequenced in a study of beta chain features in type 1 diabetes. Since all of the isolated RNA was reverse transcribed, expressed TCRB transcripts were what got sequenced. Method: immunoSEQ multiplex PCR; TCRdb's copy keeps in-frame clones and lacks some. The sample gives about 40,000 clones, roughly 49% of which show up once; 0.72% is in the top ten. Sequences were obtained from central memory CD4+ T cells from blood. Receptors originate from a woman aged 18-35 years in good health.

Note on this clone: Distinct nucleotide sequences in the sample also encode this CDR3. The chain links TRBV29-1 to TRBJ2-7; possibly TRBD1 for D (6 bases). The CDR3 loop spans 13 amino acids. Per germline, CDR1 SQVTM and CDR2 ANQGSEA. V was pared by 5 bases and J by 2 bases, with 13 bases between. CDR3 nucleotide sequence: TGCAGCGTTTACCTGACAGGCCCCTACGAGCAGTACTTC. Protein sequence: CSVYLTGPYEQYF.

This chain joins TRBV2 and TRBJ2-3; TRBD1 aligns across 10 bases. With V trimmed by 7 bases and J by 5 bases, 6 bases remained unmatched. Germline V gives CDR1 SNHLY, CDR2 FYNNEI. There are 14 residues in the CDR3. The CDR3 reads CASMRDRGRDTQYF. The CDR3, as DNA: TGTGCCAGCATGCGGGACAGGGGTCGAGATACGCAGTATTTT.

For the CDR3, the DNA is TGTGCCAGCAGCTTAGCGGCTACTATACATCAATTAGCTGGGGCCAACGTCCTGACTTTC. This gives the protein CASSLAATIHQLAGANVLTF. The chain recombines TRBV7-2 with TRBJ2-6; D is ambiguous. Germline V CDR1 and CDR2: SGHTA, FQGNSA. Trimming took off 0 bases at V and 2 bases at J, with 20 bases between the two ends. This CDR3 is 20 amino acids long.

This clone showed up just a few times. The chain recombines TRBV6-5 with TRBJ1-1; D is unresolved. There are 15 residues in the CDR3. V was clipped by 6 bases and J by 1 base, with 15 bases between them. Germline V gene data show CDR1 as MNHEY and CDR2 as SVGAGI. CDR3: CASRYEAAWNTEAFF. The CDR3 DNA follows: TGTGCCAGCAGGTACGAAGCGGCCTGGAACACTGAAGCTTTCTTT.

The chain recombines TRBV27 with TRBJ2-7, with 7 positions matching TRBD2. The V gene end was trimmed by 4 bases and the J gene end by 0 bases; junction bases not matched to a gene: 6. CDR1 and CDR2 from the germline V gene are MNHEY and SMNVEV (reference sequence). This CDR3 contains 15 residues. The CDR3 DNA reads TGTGCCAGCAGTTCCACGGGAGGCCCCTCCTACGAGCAGTACTTC. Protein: CASSSTGGPSYEQYF.

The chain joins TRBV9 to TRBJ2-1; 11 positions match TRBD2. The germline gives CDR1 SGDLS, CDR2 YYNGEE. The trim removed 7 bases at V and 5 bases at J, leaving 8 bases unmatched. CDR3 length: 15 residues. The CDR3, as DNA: TGTGCCAGCGGTATAACTAGCGGGAGTGACAATGAGCAGTTCTTC. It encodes CASGITSGSDNEQFF.

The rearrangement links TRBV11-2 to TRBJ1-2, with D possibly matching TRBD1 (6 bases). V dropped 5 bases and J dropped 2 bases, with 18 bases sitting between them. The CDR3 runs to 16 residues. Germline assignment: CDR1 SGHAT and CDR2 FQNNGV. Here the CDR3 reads CASSPRPHRENYGYTF. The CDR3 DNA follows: TGTGCCAGCAGCCCGCGTCCGCACAGGGAAAACTATGGCTACACCTTC.

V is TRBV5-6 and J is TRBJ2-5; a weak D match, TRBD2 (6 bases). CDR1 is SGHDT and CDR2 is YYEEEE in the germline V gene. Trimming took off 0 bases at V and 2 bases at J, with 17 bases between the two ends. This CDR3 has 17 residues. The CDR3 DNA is TGTGCCAGCAGCTTGGTCGGGAGCAGGTTCCTACAAGAGACCCAGTACTTC. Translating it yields CASSLVGSRFLQETQYF. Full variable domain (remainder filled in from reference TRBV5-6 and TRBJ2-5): DAGVTQSPTHLIKTRGQQVTLRCSPKSGHDTVSWYQQALGQGPQFIFQYYEEEERQRGNFPDRFSGHQFPNYSSELNVNALLLGDSALYLCASSLVGSRFLQETQYFGPGTRLLVL.

This CDR3 is CASGIDGRARDTQYF. CDR3 bases: TGTGCCAGTGGTATTGACGGGAGGGCCAGGGATACGCAGTATTTT. This sequence joins TRBV11-2 and TRBJ2-3, with 8 bases that match TRBD2. After removal of 9 bases from V and 6 bases from J, the junction contained 14 bases not matched to a gene. The CDR3 loop spans 15 amino acids. Germline-derived CDR1 and CDR2 are SGHAT and FQNNGV.

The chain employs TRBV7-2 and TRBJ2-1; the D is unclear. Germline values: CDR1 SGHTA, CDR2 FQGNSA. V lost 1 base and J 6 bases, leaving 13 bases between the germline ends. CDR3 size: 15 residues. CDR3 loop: CASSLEVRSFNEQFF. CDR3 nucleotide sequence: TGTGCCAGCAGCTTAGAGGTACGGAGTTTCAATGAGCAGTTCTTC. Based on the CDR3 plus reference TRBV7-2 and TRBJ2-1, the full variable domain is GAGVSQSPSNKVTEKGKDVELRCDPISGHTALYWYRQSLGQGLEFLIYFQGNSAPDKSGLPSDRFSAERTGGSVSTLTIQRTQQEDSAVYLCASSLEVRSFNEQFFGPGTRLTVL.

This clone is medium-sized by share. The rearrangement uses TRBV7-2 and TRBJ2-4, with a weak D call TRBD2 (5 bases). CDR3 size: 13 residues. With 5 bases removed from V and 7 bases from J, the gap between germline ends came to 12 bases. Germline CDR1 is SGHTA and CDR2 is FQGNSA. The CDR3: CASSPETGNIQYF. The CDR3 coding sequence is TGTGCCAGCAGCCCAGAGACGGGGAACATTCAGTACTTC.

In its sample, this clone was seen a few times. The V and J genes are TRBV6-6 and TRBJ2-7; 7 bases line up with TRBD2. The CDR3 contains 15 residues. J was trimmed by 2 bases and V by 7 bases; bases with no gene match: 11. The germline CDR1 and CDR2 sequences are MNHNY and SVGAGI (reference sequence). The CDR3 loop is CASNYRGEGAYEQYF. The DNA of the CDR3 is TGTGCCAGCAACTATCGGGGGGAAGGGGCCTACGAGCAGTACTTC.

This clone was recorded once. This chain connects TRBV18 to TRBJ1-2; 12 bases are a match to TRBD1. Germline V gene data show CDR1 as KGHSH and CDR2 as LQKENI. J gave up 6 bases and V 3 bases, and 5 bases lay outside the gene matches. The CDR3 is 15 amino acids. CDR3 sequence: CASSPPGTGGDGYTF. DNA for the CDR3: TGTGCCAGCTCACCCCCCGGGACAGGGGGCGATGGCTACACCTTC.

The DNA of the CDR3 is TGTGCCAGCAGCCATGGGGCTAGCGGGAGTTGGACAGATACGCAGTATTTT. This gives the protein CASSHGASGSWTDTQYF. The chain carries TRBV5-4 and TRBJ2-3; 10 positions agree with TRBD2. Trimming removed 4 bases from V and 3 bases from J; junction bases left unmatched: 11. Germline assignment: CDR1 SGHNT and CDR2 YYREEE (reference sequence). The CDR3 is 17 residues long. Looking up the rest from reference TRBV5-4 and TRBJ2-3 gives the full variable domain: ETGVTQSPTHLIKTRGQQVTLRCSSQSGHNTVSWYQQALGQGPQFIFQYYREEENGRGNFPPRFSGLQFPNYSSELNVNALELDDSALYLCASSHGASGSWTDTQYFGPGTRLTVL.

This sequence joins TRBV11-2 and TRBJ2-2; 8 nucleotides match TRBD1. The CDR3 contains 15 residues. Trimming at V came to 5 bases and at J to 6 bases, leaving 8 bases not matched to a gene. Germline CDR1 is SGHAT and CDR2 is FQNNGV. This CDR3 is CASSPRTGSSGELFF. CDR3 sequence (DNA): TGTGCCAGCAGCCCCCGGACAGGGTCATCCGGGGAGCTGTTTTTT. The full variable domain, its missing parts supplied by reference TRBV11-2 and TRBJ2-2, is EAGVAQSPRYKIIEKRQSVAFWCNPISGHATLYWYQQILGQGPKLLIQFQNNGVVDDSQLPKDRFSAERLKGVDSTLKIQPAKLEDSAVYLCASSPRTGSSGELFFGEGSRLTVL.

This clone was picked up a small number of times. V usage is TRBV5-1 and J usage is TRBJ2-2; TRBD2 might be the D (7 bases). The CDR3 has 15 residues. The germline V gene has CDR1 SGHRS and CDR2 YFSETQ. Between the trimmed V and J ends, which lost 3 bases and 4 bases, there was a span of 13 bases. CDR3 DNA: TGCGCCAGCAGCTGGGGGGGGCTTGGCACCGGGGAGCTGTTTTTT. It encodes CASSWGGLGTGELFF.

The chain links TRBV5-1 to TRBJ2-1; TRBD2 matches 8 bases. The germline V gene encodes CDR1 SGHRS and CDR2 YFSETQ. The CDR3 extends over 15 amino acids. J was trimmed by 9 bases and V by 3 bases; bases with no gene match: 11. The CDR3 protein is CASSWAGAGDGEQFF. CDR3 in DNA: TGCGCCAGCAGCTGGGCGGGAGCGGGAGATGGTGAGCAGTTCTTC.

CDR3 in DNA: TGTGCCAGCAGCTTCTCAATAGCCGTGAGCTCCTACAATGAGCAGTTCTTC. Translation: CASSFSIAVSSYNEQFF. The chain recombines TRBV5-8 with TRBJ2-1; D gene ambiguous. The CDR3 totals 17 residues. With 2 bases removed from V and 0 bases from J, the gap between germline ends came to 15 bases. CDR1 is SGHTS and CDR2 is YDEGEE in the germline V gene.

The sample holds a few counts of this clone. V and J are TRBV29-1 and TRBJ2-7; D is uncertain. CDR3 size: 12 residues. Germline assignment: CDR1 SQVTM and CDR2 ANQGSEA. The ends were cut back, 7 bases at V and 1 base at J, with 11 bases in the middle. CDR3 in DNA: TGCAGCGCCCCAAAGACTTCCTACGAGCAGTACTTC. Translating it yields CSAPKTSYEQYF.

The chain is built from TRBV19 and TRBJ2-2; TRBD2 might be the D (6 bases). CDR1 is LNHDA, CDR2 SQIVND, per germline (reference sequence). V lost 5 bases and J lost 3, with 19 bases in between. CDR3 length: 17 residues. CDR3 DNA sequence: TGTGCCAGTAGTGCCTCTCCCGCGGGGAGCTACACCGGGGAGCTGTTTTTT. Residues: CASSASPAGSYTGELFF.

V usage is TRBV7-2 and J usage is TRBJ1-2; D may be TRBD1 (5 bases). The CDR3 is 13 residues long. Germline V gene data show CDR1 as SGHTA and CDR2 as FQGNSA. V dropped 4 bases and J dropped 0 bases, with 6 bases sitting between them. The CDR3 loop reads CASSSRANYGYTF. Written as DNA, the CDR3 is TGTGCCAGCAGCTCCAGGGCTAACTATGGCTACACCTTC.

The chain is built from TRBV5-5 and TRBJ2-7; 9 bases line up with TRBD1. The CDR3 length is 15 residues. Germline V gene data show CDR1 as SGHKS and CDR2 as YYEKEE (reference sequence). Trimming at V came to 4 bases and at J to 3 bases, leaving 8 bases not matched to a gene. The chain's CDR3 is CASSLAEDRGYEQYF. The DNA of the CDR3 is TGTGCCAGCAGCCTCGCCGAGGACAGGGGCTACGAGCAGTACTTC.